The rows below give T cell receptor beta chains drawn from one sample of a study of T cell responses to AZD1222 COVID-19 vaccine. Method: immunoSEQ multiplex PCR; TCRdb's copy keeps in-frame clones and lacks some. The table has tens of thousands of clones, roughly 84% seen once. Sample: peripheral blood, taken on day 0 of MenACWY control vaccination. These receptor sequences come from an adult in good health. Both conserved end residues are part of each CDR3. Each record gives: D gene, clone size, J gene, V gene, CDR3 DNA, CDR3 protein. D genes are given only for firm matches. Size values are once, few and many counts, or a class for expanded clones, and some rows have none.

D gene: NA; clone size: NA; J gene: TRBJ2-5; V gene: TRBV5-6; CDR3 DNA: TGTGCCAGCAGCTTGTCATCCTCGCGGGAGACCCAGTACTTC; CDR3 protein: CASSLSSSRETQYF
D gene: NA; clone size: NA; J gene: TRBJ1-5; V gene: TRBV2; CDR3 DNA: TGTGCCAGCCGGTGGACTCCTCAGGGGAATCAGCCCCAGCATTTT; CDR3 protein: CASRWTPQGNQPQHF
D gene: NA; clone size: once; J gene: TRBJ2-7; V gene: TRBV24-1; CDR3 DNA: TGTGCCACCAGTCCCCCGGGACGCTCCTACGAGCAGTACTTC; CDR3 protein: CATSPPGRSYEQYF
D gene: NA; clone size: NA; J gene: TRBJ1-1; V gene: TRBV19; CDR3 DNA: TGTGCCAGTACCGTAGGAGGGAGCACTGAAGCTTTCTTT; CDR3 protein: CASTVGGSTEAFF
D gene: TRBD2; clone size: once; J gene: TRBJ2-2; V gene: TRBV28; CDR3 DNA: TGTGCCAGCACCAATAGCGGGAGTGGGTTCACCGGGGAGCTGTTTTTT; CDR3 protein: CASTNSGSGFTGELFF
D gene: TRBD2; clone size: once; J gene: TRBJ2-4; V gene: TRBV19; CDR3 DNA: TGTGCCAGTAGGCCTAGCGGGGGAGGCAAAAACATTCAGTACTTC; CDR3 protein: CASRPSGGGKNIQYF
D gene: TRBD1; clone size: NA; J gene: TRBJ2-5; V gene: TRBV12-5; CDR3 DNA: TGTGCTAGTGGCCCGGACAGGGGGTGGCGGGAGACCCAGTACTTC; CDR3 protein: CASGPDRGWRETQYF
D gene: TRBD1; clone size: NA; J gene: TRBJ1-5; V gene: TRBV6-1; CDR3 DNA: TGTGCCAGCAGTGAAAAGAGACAGGGACGGCCCCAGCATTTT; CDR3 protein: CASSEKRQGRPQHF
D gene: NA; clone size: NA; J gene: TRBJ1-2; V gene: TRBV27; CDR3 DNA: TGTGCCAGCAGTTTTGCGGGGGGAATTTCTGGCTACACCTTC; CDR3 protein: CASSFAGGISGYTF
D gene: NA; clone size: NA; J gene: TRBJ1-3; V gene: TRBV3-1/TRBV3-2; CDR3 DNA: TGTGCCAGCAGCCAACCCGCTGGAAACACCATATATTTT; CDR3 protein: CASSQPAGNTIYF
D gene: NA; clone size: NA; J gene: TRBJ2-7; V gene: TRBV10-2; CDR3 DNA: TGCGCCAGCAAGGGGGTTAGCTCCTACGAGCAGTACTTC; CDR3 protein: CASKGVSSYEQYF
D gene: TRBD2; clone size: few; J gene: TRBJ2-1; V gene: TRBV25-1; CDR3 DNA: TGTGCCAGCAGTGAAGTGGAAGGAGCGGGAGTTTTCAATGAGCAGTTCTTC; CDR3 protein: CASSEVEGAGVFNEQFF
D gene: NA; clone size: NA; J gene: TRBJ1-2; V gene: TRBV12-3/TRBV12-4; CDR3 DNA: TGTGCCACCGTCCCGGGGGTCGGGGGCTACACCTTC; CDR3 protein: CATVPGVGGYTF
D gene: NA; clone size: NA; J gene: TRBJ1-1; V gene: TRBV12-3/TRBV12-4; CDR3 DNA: TGTGCCAGCAGTTACCGAGGCTCTGAAGCTTTCTTT; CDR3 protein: CASSYRGSEAFF
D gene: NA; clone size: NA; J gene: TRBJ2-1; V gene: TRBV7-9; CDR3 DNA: TGTGCCAGCAGCTTACGCGGCAGGGCATACAATGAGCAGTTCTTC; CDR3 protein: CASSLRGRAYNEQFF
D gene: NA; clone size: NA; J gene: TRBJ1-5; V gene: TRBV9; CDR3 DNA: TGTGCCAGCAGCCGGACACCCGACACTAAAAATCAGCCCCAGCATTTT; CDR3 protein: CASSRTPDTKNQPQHF
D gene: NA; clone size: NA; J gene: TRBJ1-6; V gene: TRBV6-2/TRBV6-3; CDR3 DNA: TGTGCCAGCAGTTACGCCATCAGGTTCAGCGATTCACCCCTCCACTTT; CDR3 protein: CASSYAIRFSDSPLHF
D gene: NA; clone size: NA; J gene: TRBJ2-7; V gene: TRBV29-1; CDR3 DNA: TGCAGCGTTGAAGATAGGGGGGGCTCGACCTACGAGCAGTACTTC; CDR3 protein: CSVEDRGGSTYEQYF
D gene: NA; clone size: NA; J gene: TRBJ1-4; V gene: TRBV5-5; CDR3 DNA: TGTGCCAGCAGCTTGGAGCCCCCTGGACGTTCGGAAAAACTGTTTTTT; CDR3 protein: CASSLEPPGRSEKLFF
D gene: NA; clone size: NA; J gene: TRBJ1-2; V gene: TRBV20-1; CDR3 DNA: TGCAGTGCTAGTAAGGAAACCACCTATGGCTACACCTTC; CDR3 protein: CSASKETTYGYTF
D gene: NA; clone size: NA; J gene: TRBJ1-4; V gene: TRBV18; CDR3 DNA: TGTGCCAGCTCACGGCAGGAAAGAAATGAAAAACTGTTTTTT; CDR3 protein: CASSRQERNEKLFF
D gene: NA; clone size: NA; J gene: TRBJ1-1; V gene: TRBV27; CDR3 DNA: TGTGCCAGCAGCGCACAAGTCCGACAGGTTGGAGGCACTGAAGCTTTCTTT; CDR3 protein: CASSAQVRQVGGTEAFF
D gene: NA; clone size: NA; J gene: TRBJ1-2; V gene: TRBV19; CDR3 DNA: TGTGCCAGTCTCGGGCAGGAAGGTAACTATGGCTACACCTTC; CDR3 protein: CASLGQEGNYGYTF
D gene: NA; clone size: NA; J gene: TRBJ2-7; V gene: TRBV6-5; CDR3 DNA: TGTGCCAGCAGTTACTTGAGGGGGGGCTACGAGCAGTACTTC; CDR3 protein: CASSYLRGGYEQYF
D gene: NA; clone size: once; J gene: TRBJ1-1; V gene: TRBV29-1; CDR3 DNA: TGCAGCGTTGAAAGCTGGGCAGGGAACACTGAAGCTTTCTTT; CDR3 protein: CSVESWAGNTEAFF
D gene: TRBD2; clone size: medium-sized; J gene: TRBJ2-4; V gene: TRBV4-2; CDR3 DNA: TGTGCCAGCAGCCAAGCTACGGGGGGGCCCGGGGACATTCAGTACTTC; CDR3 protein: CASSQATGGPGDIQYF
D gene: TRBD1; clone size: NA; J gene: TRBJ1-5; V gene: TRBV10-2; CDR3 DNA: TGCGCCAGCAGGGTCGACAGGGTGCAGCCCCAGCATTTT; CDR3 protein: CASRVDRVQPQHF
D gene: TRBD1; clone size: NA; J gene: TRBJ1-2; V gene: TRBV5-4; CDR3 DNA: TGTGCCAGCAGCCGGCCTATTGACAGGGATGGAAGTGGCTACACCTTC; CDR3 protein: CASSRPIDRDGSGYTF
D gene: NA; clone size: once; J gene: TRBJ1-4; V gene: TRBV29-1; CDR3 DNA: TGCAGCGTTGAAAGTCTCGGGGGCCGTAATGAAAAACTGTTTTTT; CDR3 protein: CSVESLGGRNEKLFF
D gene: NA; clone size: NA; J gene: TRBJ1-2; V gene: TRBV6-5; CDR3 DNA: TGTGCCTCTGGCAGCCTCTATGGCTACACCTTC; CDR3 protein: CASGSLYGYTF
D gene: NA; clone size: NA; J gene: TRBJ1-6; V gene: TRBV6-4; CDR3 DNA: TGTGCCAGCAGTGACGATGACCGGGGACCCCTCCACTTT; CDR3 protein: CASSDDDRGPLHF
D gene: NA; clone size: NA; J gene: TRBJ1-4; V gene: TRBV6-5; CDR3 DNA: TGTGCCAGCCGGCCAGGAGGAAATGAAAAACTGTTTTTT; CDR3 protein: CASRPGGNEKLFF
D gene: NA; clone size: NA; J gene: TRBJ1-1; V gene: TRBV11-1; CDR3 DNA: TGTGCCAGCAGCTCTGACAGCCTGAACACTGAAGCTTTCTTT; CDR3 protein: CASSSDSLNTEAFF
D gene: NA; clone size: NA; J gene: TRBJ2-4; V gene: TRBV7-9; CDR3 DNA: TGTGCCAGCAGCTTAGCCAGGGTAAACATTCAGTACTTC; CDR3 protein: CASSLARVNIQYF
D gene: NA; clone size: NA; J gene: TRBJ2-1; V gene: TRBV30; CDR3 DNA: TGTGCCTTCTCTGACAGTTTCTCCTACAATGAGCAGTTCTTC; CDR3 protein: CAFSDSFSYNEQFF
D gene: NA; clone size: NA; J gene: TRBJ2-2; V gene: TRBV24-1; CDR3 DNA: TGCGCCACCAGTGACCCCGGCCAGGGAATACCCGGGGAGCTGTTTTTT; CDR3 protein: CATSDPGQGIPGELFF
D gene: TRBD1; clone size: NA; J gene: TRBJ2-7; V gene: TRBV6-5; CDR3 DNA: TGTGCCAGCCAAGTGTCTACCCAGGGGGACTACGAGCAGTACTTC; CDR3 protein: CASQVSTQGDYEQYF